The 3 T cell receptor beta chains below all came from one sample that was sequenced in a study of cytomegalovirus exposure and HLA in healthy donors. Data came from immunoSEQ multiplex PCR; TCRdb stores just in-frame clones and leaves some out. The sample has about 150,000 clones, 90% to 95% seen once. The sequenced material came from PBMCs. Receptor source: a man between 18 and 29 years old in good health and CMV-seronegative.

This chain joins TRBV15 and TRBJ2-1, with TRBD1 matching over 7 bases. The V and J ends lost 5 bases and 10 bases, in that order; junction bases with no gene match: 5. Germline assignment: CDR1 LNHNV and CDR2 YYDKDF (reference sequence). This CDR3 is 12 amino acids long. In nucleotides, the CDR3 is TGTGCCACCAGCTTACAGGGGTCCGAGCAGTTCTTC. This encodes CATSLQGSEQFF. Together with reference TRBV15 and TRBJ2-1, the CDR3 gives the full variable domain: DAMVIQNPRYQVTQFGKPVTLSCSQTLNHNVMYWYQQKSSQAPKLLFHYYDKDFNNEADTPDNFQSRRPNTSFCFLDIRSPGLGDTAMYLCATSLQGSEQFFGPGTRLTVL.

V gene TRBV30 combines with J gene TRBJ2-1; D not certain. The germline V gene encodes CDR1 GTSNPN and CDR2 SVGIG (reference sequence). V gave up 2 bases and J gave up 9 bases, with 17 bases separating them. This CDR3 spans 14 amino acids. The CDR3 reads CAWSTSVGSGEQFF. Written as DNA, the CDR3 is TGTGCCTGGAGTACGTCCGTCGGCTCGGGTGAGCAGTTCTTC. Using reference TRBV30 and TRBJ2-1 for the parts outside the CDR3, the full variable domain is SQTIHQWPATLVQPVGSPLSLECTVEGTSNPNLYWYRQAAGRGLQLLFYSVGIGQISSEVPQNLSASRPQDRQFILSSKKLLLSDSGFYLCAWSTSVGSGEQFFGPGTRLTVL.

The V call is TRBV19, the J call TRBJ1-5, with D perhaps TRBD1 (5 bases). Germline CDR1 is LNHDA and CDR2 is SQIVND (reference sequence). The ends were cut back, 7 bases at V and 0 bases at J, with 13 bases in the middle. This CDR3 contains 15 residues. The CDR3 loop is CASKFDRYSNQPQHF. The CDR3 region has the DNA TGTGCCAGTAAATTCGACAGATATAGCAATCAGCCCCAGCATTTT.